Below, one TCR beta chain is given with its context. The junction departs from the called germline gene at one end, perhaps through a read error. The data belong to a study of T-cell reconstitution after alpha-beta-depleted transplantation in children. The TCRbeta library incorporated unique molecular identifiers. TCRdb independently ran MiXCR on the PCR reads; one entry per CDR3 protein. The profile covers about 610,000 distinct CDR3 sequences, with over 9.5% appearing a single time and about 4.3% taken by the ten largest. Germline loops: CDR1 DFQATT, CDR2 SNEGSKA (reference sequence). The CDR3 is 15 residues long.

This clonotype originated in a human donor who donated a stem cell graft to a child with acute myeloid leukemia. This chain connects TRBV20-1 to TRBJ2-5; 9 bases align to TRBD2. The sample was PBMCs from the stem cell graft donor, taken from the stem cell graft. CDR3: CSANTGLAFPEAQYF. Here the CDR3 DNA reads TGCAGTGCAAACACGGGACTAGCCTTTCCAGAGGCCCAGTACTTC.